These 6 T cell receptor beta chains were sequenced from one sample in a study of neurological immune-mediated disorders. Time point given: longitudinal time-point 3. TCRdb re-analysed the 5' RACE reads in MiXCR, keeping a single row per CDR3 protein. The sample comprises around 51,000 distinct CDR3 sequences, 10% to 15% of which are singletons, and approximately 10% rests with the top ten. The sample was PBMCs. The source is a male donor with HTLV-1-associated myelopathy (HAM/TSP).

This clonotype was observed many times. The chain is built from TRBV5-1 and TRBJ2-5; the D is unclear. Germline assignment: CDR1 SGHRS and CDR2 YFSETQ. Trimming removed 3 bases at V and 3 bases at J, with 12 bases between. The CDR3 is 14 amino acids. The CDR3 DNA is TGCGCCAGCAGCTCCAGCCACAGAGAAGAGACCCAGTACTTC. Protein: CASSSSHREETQYF.

This clonotype was detected many times. The chain is built from TRBV6-5 and TRBJ2-2, with D possibly TRBD2 on 5 matching bases. This CDR3 comprises 13 residues. Germline CDR1 MNHEY, CDR2 SVGAGI. V was clipped by 7 bases and J by 7 bases, with 13 bases between them. CDR3 loop: CASTPGRGGELFF. The CDR3 DNA follows: TGTGCCAGCACCCCGGGCCGGGGCGGGGAGCTGTTTTTT.

In this sample, this clonotype turned up many times. One junction end disagrees with the germline gene, perhaps due to a read error. The chain couples TRBV4-2 to TRBJ2-1, with 12 bases fitting TRBD2. The CDR3 length is 16 residues. Germline assignment: CDR1 LGHNA and CDR2 YNFKEQ. In DNA form, the CDR3 reads TGTGCCAGCAGCCAAGGGACTAGCGGGGATACAACCTCCAATCTCTTC. Amino acids: CASSQGTSGDTTSNLF.

This clonotype was observed many times. The chain couples TRBV6-5 to TRBJ2-7; perhaps TRBD2 as D (5 bases). This CDR3 region has 14 residues. The V gene lost 2 bases and the J gene lost 7 bases, with 15 bases spanning the gap. Germline assignment: CDR1 MNHEY and CDR2 SVGAGI. CDR3 loop: CASSYQGPGNEQYF. In nucleotides, the CDR3 is TGTGCCAGCAGTTACCAAGGGCCCGGGAATGAGCAGTACTTC.

The J gene is TRBJ2-5, the V gene TRBV11-2; 8 bases map to TRBD2. The CDR3 extends over 14 amino acids. CDR1 is SGHAT and CDR2 is FQNNGV in the germline V gene. With 3 bases clipped from V and 1 base from J, the junction kept 1 base outside the gene matches. The CDR3 coding sequence is TGTGCCAGCAGCTTGCTAGCGGGCCAAGAGACCCAGTACTTC. Translated: CASSLLAGQETQYF. The full variable domain, rest sourced from reference TRBV11-2 and TRBJ2-5, is EAGVAQSPRYKIIEKRQSVAFWCNPISGHATLYWYQQILGQGPKLLIQFQNNGVVDDSQLPKDRFSAERLKGVDSTLKIQPAKLEDSAVYLCASSLLAGQETQYFGPGTRLLVL.

The V call is TRBV4-3, the J call TRBJ2-1; the match to TRBD1 covers 7 bases. The CDR3 totals 14 residues. CDR1 LGHNA and CDR2 YSLEER come from the germline V gene. V was clipped by 1 base and J by 9 bases; unmatched bases: 6. CDR3 in DNA: TGCGCCAGCAGCCAAGTACAGGGGTTTGGTGAGCAGTTCTTC. Its translation: CASSQVQGFGEQFF.